This TCR beta chain originates from a study of T cells in Graves' hyperthyroidism and ophthalmopathy (dated by TCRdb to about 2019). Notes on the research overall: Peripheral blood was sampled at the time of initial diagnosis, prior to any treatment. The 100 discovery patients were divided at random into training and test sets in a 7:3 ratio. In addition, the study compared T-cell repertoires in thyroid tissue and in blood from 6 or 7 Graves' hyperthyroidism patients. Whether ophthalmopathy could be predicted prospectively was tested in an independent validation cohort made up of roughly 19 hyperthyroidism patients plus 17 patients who later progressed to ophthalmopathy. According to the paper, TCR Vbeta CDR3 sequencing was carried out on about 140 peripheral blood samples, which came from under 50 ophthalmopathy, 70 to 80 hyperthyroidism and approximately 17 progressor patients. A discovery cohort of roughly 100 patients, 43 with Graves' ophthalmopathy and approximately 55 with stable Graves' hyperthyroidism, was used to find distinguishing TCR V-J signatures. Following sampling, methimazole starting at 30 mg daily was given to hyperthyroidism patients, and high-dose intravenous methylprednisolone was given to ophthalmopathy patients.

The cysteine opens and the phenylalanine closes a CDR3 of 13 amino acids. Just the 39-base CDR3 DNA is kept, in frame starting at base 1. Based on the germline V gene, the CDR1 and CDR2 sequences are KGHSH and LQKENI. On this clonotype itself: Its antigen is currently not known. This may come from a read error, since a much larger clone is one base off.

Amplification of TCR beta CDR3 regions was carried out from RNA transcripts. For the first round of RT-PCR on the TCR CDR3, the HTBI primer set was used together with the Qiagen OneStep RT-PCR kit. Libraries were constructed in a second round of multiplex PCR, after which size selection and purification were performed. Sequencing of the libraries was done on an Illumina HiSeq2000 using paired-end 100 bp reads. The paper's data handling went like this. SOAPnuke was used to process the raw data, with reads discarded if the reads contained adapters or uncalled bases, had a mean Phred below 15, or lacked an exact constant-primer or identifier match. COPE v1.2.5 was used to merge the high-quality paired reads, and each unique nucleotide sequence was defined as a clonotype. Clonotypes were aligned to IMGT TRBV, TRBD and TRBJ reference segments using MiTCR v1.1. The analysis was restricted to V-J combinations with a frequency above 0.0001, which together covered 99% to 99.2% of the repertoires. The TCS score was defined as F50 (clonal expansion) divided by E x V (chaos), with BLOSUM62-based TCRdist calculated between CDR3 peptides within each V-J. Welch's t-statistics and random forest reduced 500 to 550 V-J features to 13, which were used in a naive Bayes classifier (R e1071). TCRdb itself trimmed the public reads at Q25 with fastp, ran MiXCR and retained productive beta chains. Identical CDR3 proteins give one entry, which carries the most common genes and DNA. These V and J calls are TCRdb output, not the study's own analysis. The sample records about 710,000 distinct CDR3 sequences, roughly 15% of which are singletons. The biggest ten clones account for 8.4% of the sample.

Graves' hyperthyroidism was defined as stable when no progression to ophthalmopathy occurred over 18 months of follow-up. Hyperthyroidism patients were newly diagnosed, had a disease duration of under 2 months, and were aged 18 to 65 years. Patients with uncontrolled infections, other autoimmune diseases, pregnancy or lactation were excluded. Clinical symptoms, serum thyroxine and TRAb, thyroid ultrasound, and orbital computed tomography formed the basis for the diagnoses. Ficoll-Paque density gradient centrifugation was used to isolate PBMCs from about 9 ml of fresh peripheral blood. Trizol reagent was used to extract total RNA, and RNA quality was then checked on an Agilent 2100 Bioanalyzer. Broad study findings and their caveats: In cross-validation, a model built on a 13 V-J signature told ophthalmopathy apart from stable hyperthyroidism with approximately 90% sensitivity and roughly 81% specificity, and in testing the same model reached 80%/75%. No statistical method was used to fix the sample size in advance, and group allocation was not hidden from the investigators. In validation, the model predicted progression to ophthalmopathy with 60% to 71% sensitivity and around 72% specificity, a median of 6.5 months before onset. Most expanded thyroid clonotypes (frequency above 0.001) were also detected in blood, suggesting blood repertoires may reflect thyroid immune responses.

The sequence links TRBV18 to TRBJ2-5; the D segment cannot be called with confidence. Near its end, the DNA agrees better with TRBJ2-1, so the J call may be wrong. Input material: blood. The TCR sequence derives from a man younger than 35 with Graves' hyperthyroidism. The DNA sequence is as follows: TGTGCCAGCTCACGCCGAGCTCAAGAGACCCAGTTCTTC. This encodes CASSRRAQETQFF.